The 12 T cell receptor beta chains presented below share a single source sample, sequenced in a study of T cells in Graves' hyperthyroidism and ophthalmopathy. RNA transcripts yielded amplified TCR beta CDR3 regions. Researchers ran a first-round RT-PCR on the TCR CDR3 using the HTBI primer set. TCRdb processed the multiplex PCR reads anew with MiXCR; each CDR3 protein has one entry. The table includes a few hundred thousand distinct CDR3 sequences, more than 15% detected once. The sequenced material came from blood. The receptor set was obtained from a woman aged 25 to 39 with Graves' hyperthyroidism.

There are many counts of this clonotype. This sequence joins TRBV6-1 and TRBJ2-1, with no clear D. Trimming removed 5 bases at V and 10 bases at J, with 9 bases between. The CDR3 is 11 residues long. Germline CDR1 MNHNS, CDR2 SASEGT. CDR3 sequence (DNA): TGTGCCAGCAGTCAACACTACGAGCAGTTCTTC. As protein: CASSQHYEQFF.

CDR3 sequence: CASSPRGRTGDIYEQYF. The CDR3 DNA reads as TGTGCCAGCAGCCCTAGAGGCAGGACAGGAGATATCTACGAGCAGTACTTC. The genes are TRBV11-1 and TRBJ2-7, with TRBD1 identical over 7 bases. Germline CDR1 and CDR2: SGHAT and FQDESV (reference sequence). Trimming took 5 bases from V and 3 from J; bases not matched to a gene: 16. The CDR3 spans 17 residues.

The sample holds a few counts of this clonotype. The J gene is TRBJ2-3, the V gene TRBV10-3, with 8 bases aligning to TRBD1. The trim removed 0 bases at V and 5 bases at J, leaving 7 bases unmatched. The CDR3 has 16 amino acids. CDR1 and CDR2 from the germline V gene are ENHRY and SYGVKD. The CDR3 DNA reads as TGTGCCATCAGTGAGTCTCAGGGGGCGGCGGGAGATACGCAGTATTTT. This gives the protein CAISESQGAAGDTQYF.

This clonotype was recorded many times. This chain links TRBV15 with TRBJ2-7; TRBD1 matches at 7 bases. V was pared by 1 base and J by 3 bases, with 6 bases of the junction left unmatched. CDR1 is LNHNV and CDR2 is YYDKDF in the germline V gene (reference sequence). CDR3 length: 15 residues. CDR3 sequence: CATSRGGWTGYEQYF. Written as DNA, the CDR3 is TGTGCCACCAGCAGAGGGGGTTGGACAGGCTACGAGCAGTACTTC.

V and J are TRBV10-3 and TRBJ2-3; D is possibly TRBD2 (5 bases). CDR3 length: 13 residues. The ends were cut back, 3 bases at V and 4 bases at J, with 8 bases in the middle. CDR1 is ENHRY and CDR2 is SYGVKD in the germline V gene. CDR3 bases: TGTGCCATCAGTGATACTAGTTCAGATACGCAGTATTTT. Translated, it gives CAISDTSSDTQYF.

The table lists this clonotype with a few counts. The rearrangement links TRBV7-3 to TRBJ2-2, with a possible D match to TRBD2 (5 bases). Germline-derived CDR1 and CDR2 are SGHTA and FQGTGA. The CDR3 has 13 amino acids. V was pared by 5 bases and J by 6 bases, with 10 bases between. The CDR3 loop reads CASSEEGAGELFF. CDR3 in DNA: TGTGCCAGCAGCGAAGAGGGCGCCGGGGAGCTGTTTTTT.

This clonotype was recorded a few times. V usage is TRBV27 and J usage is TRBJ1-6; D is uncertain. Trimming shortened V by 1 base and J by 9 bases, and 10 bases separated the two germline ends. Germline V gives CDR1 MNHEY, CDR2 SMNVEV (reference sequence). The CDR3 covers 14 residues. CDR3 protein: CASSLCPCGSPLHF. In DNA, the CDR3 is TGTGCCAGCAGTTTATGCCCCTGCGGTTCACCCCTCCACTTT.

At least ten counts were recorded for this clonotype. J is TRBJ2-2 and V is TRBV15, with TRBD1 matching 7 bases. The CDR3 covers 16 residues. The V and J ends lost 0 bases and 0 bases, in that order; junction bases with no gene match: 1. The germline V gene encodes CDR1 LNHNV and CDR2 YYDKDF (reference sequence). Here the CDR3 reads CATSRETGANTGELFF. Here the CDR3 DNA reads TGTGCCACCAGCAGAGAAACAGGGGCGAACACCGGGGAGCTGTTTTTT.

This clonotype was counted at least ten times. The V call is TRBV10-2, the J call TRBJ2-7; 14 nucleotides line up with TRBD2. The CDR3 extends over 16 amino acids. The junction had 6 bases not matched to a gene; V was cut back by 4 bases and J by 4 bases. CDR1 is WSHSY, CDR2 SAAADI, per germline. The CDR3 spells CASSARGLAGAYEQYF. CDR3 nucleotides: TGCGCCAGCAGTGCACGGGGACTAGCGGGAGCTTACGAGCAGTACTTC.

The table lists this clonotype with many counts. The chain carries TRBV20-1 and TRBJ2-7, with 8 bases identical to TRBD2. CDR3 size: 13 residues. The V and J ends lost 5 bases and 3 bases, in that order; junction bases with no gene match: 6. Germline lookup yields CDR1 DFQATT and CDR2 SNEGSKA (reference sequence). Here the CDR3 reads CSAPTSGRYEQYF. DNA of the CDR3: TGCAGTGCTCCCACTAGCGGACGCTACGAGCAGTACTTC.

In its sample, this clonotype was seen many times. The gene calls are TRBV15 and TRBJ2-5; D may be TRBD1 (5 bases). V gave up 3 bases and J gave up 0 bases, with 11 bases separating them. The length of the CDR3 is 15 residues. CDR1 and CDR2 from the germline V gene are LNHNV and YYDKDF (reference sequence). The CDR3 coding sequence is TGTGCCACCAGCAGCGCTTGGGGCTACCAAGAGACCCAGTACTTC. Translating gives CATSSAWGYQETQYF.

The CDR3 sequence: CASRTAGNTIYF. For the CDR3, the DNA is TGTGCCAGCCGGACCGCTGGAAACACCATATATTTT. The gene calls are TRBV6-2 or TRBV6-3 and TRBJ1-3; D remains ambiguous. Germline lookup yields CDR1 MNHEY and CDR2 SVGEGT. This CDR3 spans 12 amino acids. Between the trimmed V and J ends, which lost 8 bases and 2 bases, there was a span of 7 bases.